Below are 10 T cell receptor beta chains sequenced from a single sample in a study of cytomegalovirus exposure and HLA in healthy donors. The PCR was carried out with 60 Vbeta primers and 13 Jbeta primers. Some clones are missing from TCRdb's copy, which holds only in-frame ones; the method was immunoSEQ multiplex PCR. Of 100,000 to 150,000 clones listed, about 76% are singletons. The sequenced sample consisted of PBMCs. The receptors were gathered from a man aged 18 to 30 in good health and CMV-seronegative.

This chain links TRBV2 with TRBJ2-2; perhaps TRBD1 as D (6 bases). Germline loops: CDR1 SNHLY, CDR2 FYNNEI. Trimming shortened V by 6 bases and J by 5 bases, and 25 bases separated the two germline ends. The CDR3 covers 18 residues. The CDR3 spells CASSDGPPPDSRTGELFF. CDR3 in DNA: TGTGCCAGCAGCGACGGACCGCCCCCGGACAGTCGAACCGGGGAGCTGTTTTTT.

This chain connects TRBV30 to TRBJ2-7, with 10 bases matching TRBD1. This CDR3 comprises 15 residues. Trimming cost V 3 bases and J 2 bases; bases outside gene matches: 7. Germline lookup yields CDR1 GTSNPN and CDR2 SVGIG (reference sequence). This CDR3 is CAWRNLGQGTYEQYF. CDR3 DNA sequence: TGTGCCTGGAGAAACCTGGGACAGGGGACCTACGAGCAGTACTTC.

V gene TRBV6-5 combines with J gene TRBJ1-3; D may be TRBD1 (6 bases). CDR1 and CDR2 (germline): MNHEY, SVGAGI. The length of the CDR3 is 15 residues. V gave up 4 bases and J gave up 2 bases, with 12 bases separating them. The CDR3: CASSSIQGTGNTIYF. DNA of the CDR3: TGTGCCAGCAGTTCGATACAGGGAACTGGAAACACCATATATTTT.

The chain carries TRBV5-1 and TRBJ2-3; 7 bases are shared with TRBD2. Germline V gene data show CDR1 as SGHRS and CDR2 as YFSETQ. V lost 0 bases and J lost 5; bases outside the gene matches: 12. CDR3 length: 17 amino acids. CDR3 amino acids: CASSLEGSAGEQDTQYF. DNA of the CDR3: TGCGCCAGCAGCTTGGAAGGCTCGGCGGGGGAGCAAGATACGCAGTATTTT.

The chain is built from TRBV29-1 and TRBJ1-1; D unclear. The CDR3 spans 11 residues. Trimming took off 7 bases at V and 5 bases at J, with 11 bases between the two ends. Germline loops: CDR1 SQVTM, CDR2 ANQGSEA. CDR3 in amino acids: CSARRETEAFF. DNA of the CDR3: TGCAGCGCACGAAGGGAGACTGAAGCTTTCTTT.

This chain joins TRBV9 and TRBJ1-2; 7 bases align to TRBD1. The junction had 21 bases not matched to a gene; V was cut back by 4 bases and J by 6 bases. CDR1 is SGDLS and CDR2 is YYNGEE in the germline V gene. The CDR3 consists of 18 residues. CDR3 nucleotides: TGTGCCAGCAGCCACCAGGGGGGCGGGATCAGGAAAAAAGATGGCTACACCTTC. Protein: CASSHQGGGIRKKDGYTF.

The chain carries TRBV6-5 and TRBJ2-7; D may be TRBD2 (6 bases). Germline values: CDR1 MNHEY, CDR2 SVGAGI. The CDR3 totals 14 residues. Trimming cost V 6 bases and J 4 bases, with 16 bases left between them. CDR3 nucleotides: TGTGCCAGCAGCGCCCGCCGGGGAGGTTACGAGCAGTACTTC. Translation gives CASSARRGGYEQYF.

This clone was counted a few times. CDR3 in amino acids: CASSSIQGAPYEQYF. The CDR3 bases are TGTGCCAGCAGTTCGATACAGGGGGCGCCCTACGAGCAGTACTTC. J is TRBJ2-7 and V is TRBV6-5; 9 bases fit TRBD1. Germline V gene sequence: CDR1 MNHEY, CDR2 SVGAGI. The CDR3 runs to 15 residues. The ends lost 4 bases at V and 2 bases at J; junction bases unmatched: 6.

The chain recombines TRBV2 with TRBJ1-1, with a possible D match to TRBD1 (6 bases). CDR3 length: 13 amino acids. Germline-derived CDR1 and CDR2 are SNHLY and FYNNEI. V was trimmed by 9 bases and J by 8 bases, leaving 19 bases between them. The CDR3 nucleotides read TGTGCCAGTGCCAGGGGAGTGGATCGGGAAGCTTTCTTT. As protein: CASARGVDREAFF.

The V call is TRBV6-5, the J call TRBJ1-1; TRBD1 matches at 7 bases. There are 15 residues in the CDR3. Per germline, CDR1 MNHEY and CDR2 SVGAGI. V lost 5 bases and J lost 4; bases outside the gene matches: 10. DNA for the CDR3: TGTGCCAGCAGTGCCCACATGGGACAGTCCACTGAAGCTTTCTTT. This gives the protein CASSAHMGQSTEAFF.